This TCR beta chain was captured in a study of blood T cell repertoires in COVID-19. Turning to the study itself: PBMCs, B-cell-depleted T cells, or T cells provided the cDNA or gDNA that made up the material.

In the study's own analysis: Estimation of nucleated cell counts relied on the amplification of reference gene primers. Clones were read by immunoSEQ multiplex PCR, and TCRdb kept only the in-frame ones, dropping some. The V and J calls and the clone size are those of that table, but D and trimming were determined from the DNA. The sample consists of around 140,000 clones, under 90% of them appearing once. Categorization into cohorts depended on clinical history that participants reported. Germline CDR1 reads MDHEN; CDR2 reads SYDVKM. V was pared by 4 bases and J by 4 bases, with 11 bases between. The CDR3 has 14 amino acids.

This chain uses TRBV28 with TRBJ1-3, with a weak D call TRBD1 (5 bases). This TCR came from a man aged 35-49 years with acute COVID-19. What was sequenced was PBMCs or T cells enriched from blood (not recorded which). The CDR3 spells CASSSGGSGNTIYF. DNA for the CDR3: TGTGCCAGCAGTTCCGGGGGATCGGGAAACACCATATATTTT.